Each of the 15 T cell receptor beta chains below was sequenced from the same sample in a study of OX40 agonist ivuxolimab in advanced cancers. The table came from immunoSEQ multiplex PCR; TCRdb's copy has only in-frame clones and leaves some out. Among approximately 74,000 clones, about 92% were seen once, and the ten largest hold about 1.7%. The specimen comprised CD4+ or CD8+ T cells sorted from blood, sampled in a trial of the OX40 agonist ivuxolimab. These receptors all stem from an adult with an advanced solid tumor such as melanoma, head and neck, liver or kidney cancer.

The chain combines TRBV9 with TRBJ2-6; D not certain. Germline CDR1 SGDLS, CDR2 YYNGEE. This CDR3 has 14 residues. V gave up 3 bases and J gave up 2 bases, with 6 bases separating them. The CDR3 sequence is CASSGHPGANVLTF. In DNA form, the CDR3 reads TGTGCCAGCAGCGGGCACCCTGGGGCCAACGTCCTGACTTTC.

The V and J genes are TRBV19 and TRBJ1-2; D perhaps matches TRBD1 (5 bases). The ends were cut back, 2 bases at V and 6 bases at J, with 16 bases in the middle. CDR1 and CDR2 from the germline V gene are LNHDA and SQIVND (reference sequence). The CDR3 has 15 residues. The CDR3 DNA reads TGTGCCAGTAGTATATTCATCGGGACGGGGGATGGCTACACCTTC. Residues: CASSIFIGTGDGYTF.

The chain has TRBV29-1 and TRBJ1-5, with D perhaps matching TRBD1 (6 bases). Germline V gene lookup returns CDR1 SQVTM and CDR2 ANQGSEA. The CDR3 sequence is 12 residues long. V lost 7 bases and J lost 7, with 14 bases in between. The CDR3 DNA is TGCAGCGCCGGGGGCGCGGGACAGCCCCAGCATTTT. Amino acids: CSAGGAGQPQHF.

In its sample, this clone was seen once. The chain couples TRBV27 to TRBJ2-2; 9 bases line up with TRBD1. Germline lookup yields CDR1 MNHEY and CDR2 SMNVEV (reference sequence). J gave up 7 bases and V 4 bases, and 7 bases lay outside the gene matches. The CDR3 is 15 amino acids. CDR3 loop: CASSSRQGENGELFF. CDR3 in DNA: TGTGCCAGCAGTTCAAGACAGGGGGAGAACGGGGAGCTGTTTTTT.

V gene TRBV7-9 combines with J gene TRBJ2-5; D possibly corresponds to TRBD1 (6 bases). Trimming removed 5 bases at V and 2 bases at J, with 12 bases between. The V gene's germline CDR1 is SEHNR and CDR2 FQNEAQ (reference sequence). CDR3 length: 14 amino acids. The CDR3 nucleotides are TGTGCCAGCAGCCCAAGGACAGAGCAAGAGACCCAGTACTTC. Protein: CASSPRTEQETQYF.

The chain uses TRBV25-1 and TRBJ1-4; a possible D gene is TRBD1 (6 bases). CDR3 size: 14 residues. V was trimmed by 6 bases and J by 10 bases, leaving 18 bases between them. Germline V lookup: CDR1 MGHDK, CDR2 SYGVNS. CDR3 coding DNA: TGTGCCAGCAGGGATTCAGGGGAGGAAAGAAAACTGTTTTTT. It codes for CASRDSGEERKLFF.

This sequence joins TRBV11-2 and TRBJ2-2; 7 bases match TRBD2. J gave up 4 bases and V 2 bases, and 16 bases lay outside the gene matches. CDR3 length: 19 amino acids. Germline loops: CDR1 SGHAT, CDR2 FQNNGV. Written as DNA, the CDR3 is TGTGCCAGCAGCTTAAGGTCCCTAGGGCTAGCGGAAACCACCGGGGAGCTGTTTTTT. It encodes CASSLRSLGLAETTGELFF. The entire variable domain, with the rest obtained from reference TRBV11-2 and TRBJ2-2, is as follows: EAGVAQSPRYKIIEKRQSVAFWCNPISGHATLYWYQQILGQGPKLLIQFQNNGVVDDSQLPKDRFSAERLKGVDSTLKIQPAKLEDSAVYLCASSLRSLGLAETTGELFFGEGSRLTVL.

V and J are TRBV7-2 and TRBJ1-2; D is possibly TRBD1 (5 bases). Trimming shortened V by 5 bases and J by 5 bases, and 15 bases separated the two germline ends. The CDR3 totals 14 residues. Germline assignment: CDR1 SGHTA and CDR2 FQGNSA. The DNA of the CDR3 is TGTGCCAGCAGCATAGTAGGGGTTTGGTATGGCTACACCTTC. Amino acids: CASSIVGVWYGYTF.

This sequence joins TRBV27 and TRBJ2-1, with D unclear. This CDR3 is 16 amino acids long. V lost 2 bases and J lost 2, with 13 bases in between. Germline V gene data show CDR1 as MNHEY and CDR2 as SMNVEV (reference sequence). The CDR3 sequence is CASSLGNSPTYNEQFF. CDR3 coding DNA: TGTGCCAGCAGTTTAGGCAACTCGCCAACCTACAATGAGCAGTTCTTC.

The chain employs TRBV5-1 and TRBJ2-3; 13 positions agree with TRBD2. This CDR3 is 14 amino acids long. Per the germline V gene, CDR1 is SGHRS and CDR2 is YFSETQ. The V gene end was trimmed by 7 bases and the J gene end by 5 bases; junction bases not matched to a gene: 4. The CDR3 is CASGLAGDGDTQYF. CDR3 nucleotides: TGCGCCAGCGGACTAGCGGGAGACGGAGATACGCAGTATTTT.

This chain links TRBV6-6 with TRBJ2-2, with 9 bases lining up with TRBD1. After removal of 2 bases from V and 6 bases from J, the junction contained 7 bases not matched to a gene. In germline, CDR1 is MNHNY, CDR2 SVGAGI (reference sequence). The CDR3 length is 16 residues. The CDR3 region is CASSYRDRDPPGELFF. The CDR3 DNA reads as TGTGCCAGCAGTTACCGGGACAGGGACCCACCCGGGGAGCTGTTTTTT.

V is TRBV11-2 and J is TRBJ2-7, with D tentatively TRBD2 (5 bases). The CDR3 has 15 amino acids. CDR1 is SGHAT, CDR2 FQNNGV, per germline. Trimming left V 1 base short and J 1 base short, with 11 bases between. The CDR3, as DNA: TGTGCCAGCAGCTTAGGAGCGGTTGAATCCTACGAGCAGTACTTC. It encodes CASSLGAVESYEQYF.

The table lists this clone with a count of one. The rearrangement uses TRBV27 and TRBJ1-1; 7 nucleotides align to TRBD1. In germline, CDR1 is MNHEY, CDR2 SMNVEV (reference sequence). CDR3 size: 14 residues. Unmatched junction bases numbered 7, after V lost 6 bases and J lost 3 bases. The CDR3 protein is CASSKGTEYTEAFF. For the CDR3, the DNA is TGTGCCAGCAGCAAAGGGACAGAGTACACTGAAGCTTTCTTT.

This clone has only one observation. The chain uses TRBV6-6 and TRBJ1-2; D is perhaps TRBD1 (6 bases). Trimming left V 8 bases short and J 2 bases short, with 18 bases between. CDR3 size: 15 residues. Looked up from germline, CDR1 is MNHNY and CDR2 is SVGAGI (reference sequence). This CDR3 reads CASEGGAGQNYGYTF. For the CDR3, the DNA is TGTGCCAGCGAGGGGGGGGCAGGGCAGAACTATGGCTACACCTTC.

The CDR3 DNA is TGTGCCATCAGGAGACGGGGAGCTGGTAATGAGCAGTTCTTC. This codes for CAIRRRGAGNEQFF. V is TRBV10-3 and J is TRBJ2-1; tentative D call: TRBD2 (5 bases). Trimming took off 6 bases at V and 7 bases at J, with 16 bases between the two ends. The CDR3 is made up of 14 amino acids. Germline V gene lookup returns CDR1 ENHRY and CDR2 SYGVKD.